The 31 T cell receptor beta chains in this list originate from one sample, sequenced in a study of beta chain features in type 1 diabetes. Expressed TCRB transcripts were sequenced after all isolated RNA was converted to cDNA. TCRdb's table, derived via immunoSEQ multiplex PCR, lists solely in-frame clones and lacks some. The sample shows about 290,000 clones, under 8.5% of them seen only once. Input material: central memory CD4+ T cells from blood. These receptors were obtained from a young woman in good health.

This clone was seen only a few times. This sequence joins TRBV19 and TRBJ1-4, with D possibly being TRBD1 (5 bases). Looked up from germline, CDR1 is LNHDA and CDR2 is SQIVND (reference sequence). V was trimmed by 6 bases and J by 0 bases, leaving 11 bases between them. The CDR3 consists of 15 residues. The CDR3 region has the DNA TGTGCCAGTAGATTCAGGGCCGCAACTAATGAAAAACTGTTTTTT. It translates to CASRFRAATNEKLFF.

The table lists this clone with many counts. The gene calls are TRBV28 and TRBJ1-4; D gene unclear. The germline V gene encodes CDR1 MDHEN and CDR2 SYDVKM. The CDR3 runs 14 residues. The V end lost 2 bases, the J end lost 7 bases, and 11 bases lay between the germline ends. The CDR3 loop is CASSLPSLGEKLFF. CDR3 in DNA: TGTGCCAGCAGTTTACCCAGCTTGGGTGAAAAACTGTTTTTT.

The chain has TRBV5-4 and TRBJ2-3; TRBD2 aligns across 7 bases. CDR1 SGHNT and CDR2 YYREEE come from the germline V gene (reference sequence). This CDR3 has 17 amino acids. Trimming at V came to 2 bases and at J to 0 bases, leaving 9 bases not matched to a gene. The CDR3 reads CASSFWGGAGSTDTQYF. CDR3 in DNA: TGTGCCAGCAGCTTCTGGGGAGGGGCGGGTAGCACAGATACGCAGTATTTT.

The chain combines TRBV18 with TRBJ2-1, with D possibly TRBD2 on 6 matching bases. The CDR3 sequence is 13 residues long. Germline lookup yields CDR1 KGHSH and CDR2 LQKENI. V gave up 4 bases and J gave up 5 bases, with 9 bases separating them. The CDR3 sequence is CASSRGVNNEQFF. The CDR3, as DNA: TGTGCCAGCTCACGGGGGGTTAACAATGAGCAGTTCTTC.

This clone showed up many times. This sample also contains other DNA sequences that code for the same CDR3. This chain links TRBV7-9 with TRBJ1-4, with 8 bases aligning to TRBD1. After removal of 0 bases from V and 7 bases from J, the junction contained 4 bases not matched to a gene. CDR1 and CDR2 (germline): SEHNR, FQNEAQ (reference sequence). This CDR3 comprises 15 residues. CDR3 sequence: CASSLARQGSEKLFF. CDR3 sequence (DNA): TGTGCCAGCAGCTTAGCGCGACAGGGGAGTGAAAAACTGTTTTTT.

The chain couples TRBV9 to TRBJ2-1; D is perhaps TRBD2 (6 bases). This CDR3 is 14 amino acids long. CDR1 is SGDLS, CDR2 YYNGEE, per germline. V lost 4 bases, J lost 8 bases, and 16 bases lay in between. CDR3 bases: TGTGCCAGCAGCCAAGGTCCCCGCGGGGATGAGCAGTTCTTC. Encoded protein: CASSQGPRGDEQFF.

A few counts support this clone. In DNA form, the CDR3 reads TGCGCCAGCAGCAACCAAGGGACCACTTCAATTGCCCAGTACTTC. It is translated as CASSNQGTTSIAQYF. V and J are TRBV5-1 and TRBJ2-5, with D tentatively TRBD1 or TRBD2 (5 bases each). Germline CDR1 reads SGHRS; CDR2 reads YFSETQ. V lost 4 bases and J 9 bases, leaving 22 bases between the germline ends. The CDR3 is 15 amino acids.

This clone was counted ten times or more. V and J are TRBV27 and TRBJ1-4; a weak D match, TRBD1 (5 bases). The CDR3 consists of 16 residues. Per the germline V gene, CDR1 is MNHEY and CDR2 is SMNVEV (reference sequence). V dropped 3 bases and J dropped 4 bases, with 15 bases sitting between them. CDR3 DNA sequence: TGTGCCAGCAGTTTTGGGTCGGGACTCGGTAATGAAAAACTGTTTTTT. Translated, it gives CASSFGSGLGNEKLFF.

In this sample, this clone turned up a few times. V is TRBV7-3 and J is TRBJ1-5; D is uncertain. The CDR3 covers 14 residues. Trimming removed 2 bases from V and 4 bases from J, with 9 bases in between. The germline V gene encodes CDR1 SGHTA and CDR2 FQGTGA. CDR3 in DNA: TGTGCCAGCAGCTTAGTAGATCCGAATCAGCCCCAGCATTTT. As protein: CASSLVDPNQPQHF.

This clone was observed a handful of times. This sequence joins TRBV7-9 and TRBJ1-6; no definite D call. The CDR3 extends over 14 amino acids. With 1 base removed from V and 6 bases from J, the gap between germline ends came to 7 bases. Germline V gives CDR1 SEHNR, CDR2 FQNEAQ (reference sequence). DNA of the CDR3: TGTGCCAGCAGCTTAGTGGGGAGTAATTCACCCCTCCACTTT. It yields the protein CASSLVGSNSPLHF.

The V and J genes are TRBV30 and TRBJ1-3, with a weak D call TRBD1 (6 bases). V lost 4 bases and J 2 bases, leaving 18 bases between the germline ends. The CDR3 is 16 residues long. Per the germline V gene, CDR1 is GTSNPN and CDR2 is SVGIG (reference sequence). The CDR3 DNA is TGTGCCTGGACCGCATTCTCTGGGGGCGCTGGAAACACCATATATTTT. Amino acids: CAWTAFSGGAGNTIYF. Full variable domain (missing parts from reference TRBV30 and TRBJ1-3): SQTIHQWPATLVQPVGSPLSLECTVEGTSNPNLYWYRQAAGRGLQLLFYSVGIGQISSEVPQNLSASRPQDRQFILSSKKLLLSDSGFYLCAWTAFSGGAGNTIYFGEGSWLTVV.

This clone occurred a few times. The V call is TRBV7-8, the J call TRBJ1-5, with a weak D call TRBD1 (5 bases). The CDR3 is made up of 16 amino acids. Germline V gene data show CDR1 as SGHVS and CDR2 as FQNEAQ. Trimming took off 5 bases at V and 1 base at J, with 15 bases between the two ends. This CDR3 is CASSPSGGFSNQPQHF. In nucleotides, the CDR3 is TGTGCCAGCAGCCCAAGCGGGGGGTTCAGCAATCAGCCCCAGCATTTT. Supplemented by reference TRBV7-8 and TRBJ1-5, the full variable domain reads GAGVSQSPRYKVAKRGQDVALRCDPISGHVSLFWYQQALGQGPEFLTYFQNEAQLDKSGLPSDRFFAERPEGSVSTLKIQRTQQEDSAVYLCASSPSGGFSNQPQHFGDGTRLSIL.

The genes are TRBV7-2 and TRBJ2-1; unclear D gene. The V end was cut by 2 bases, the J end by 2 bases, with 10 bases between. Germline V gene data show CDR1 as SGHTA and CDR2 as FQGNSA. The CDR3 is 15 residues long. The CDR3: CASSLMGLTYNEQFF. CDR3 in DNA: TGTGCCAGCAGCTTAATGGGCCTCACCTACAATGAGCAGTTCTTC.

The J gene is TRBJ2-1, the V gene TRBV29-1, with 14 positions matching TRBD2. With V trimmed by 5 bases and J by 7 bases, 4 bases remained unmatched. CDR1 is SQVTM and CDR2 is ANQGSEA in the germline V gene. The CDR3 extends over 14 amino acids. The CDR3 loop reads CSVRTSGRWNEQFF. CDR3 nucleotide sequence: TGCAGCGTTCGGACTAGCGGGAGGTGGAATGAGCAGTTCTTC.

There are many counts of this clone. The J gene is TRBJ2-1, the V gene TRBV28; D uncertain. The V gene's germline CDR1 is MDHEN and CDR2 SYDVKM. Trimming stripped 6 bases from V and 8 bases from J, with 17 bases between. The CDR3 is made up of 14 amino acids. This CDR3 is CASRHRVRIDEQFF. CDR3 in DNA: TGTGCCAGCAGACACCGAGTCAGGATCGATGAGCAGTTCTTC.

J is TRBJ2-1 and V is TRBV15; 9 bases line up with TRBD1. Unmatched junction bases numbered 11, after V lost 6 bases and J lost 5 bases. This CDR3 contains 16 residues. The germline V gene has CDR1 LNHNV and CDR2 YYDKDF (reference sequence). CDR3 in amino acids: CATRKSLGQGNNEQFF. The CDR3 nucleotides are TGTGCCACCAGAAAGTCGTTGGGACAGGGCAACAATGAGCAGTTCTTC.

This clone was observed a few times. The V and J genes are TRBV4-1 and TRBJ2-5, with D unclear. The germline V gene encodes CDR1 MGHRA and CDR2 YSYEKL. Trimming cost V 2 bases and J 1 base, with 8 bases left between them. The CDR3 extends over 14 amino acids. The CDR3 loop reads CASSQLGIQETQYF. The CDR3 DNA reads as TGCGCCAGCAGCCAACTGGGGATCCAAGAGACCCAGTACTTC.

This clone came up a few times. V usage is TRBV29-1 and J usage is TRBJ1-1; a possible D gene is TRBD1 (6 bases). This CDR3 has 13 amino acids. Germline-derived CDR1 and CDR2 are SQVTM and ANQGSEA. Trimming took 4 bases from V and 4 from J, leaving 13 bases between them. CDR3 residues: CSVVQGGSTEAFF. CDR3 in DNA: TGCAGCGTTGTACAGGGAGGGAGCACTGAAGCTTTCTTT.

This chain links TRBV5-1 with TRBJ2-2; the match to TRBD2 covers 8 bases. Germline CDR1 and CDR2: SGHRS and YFSETQ. V gave up 0 bases and J gave up 0 bases; unmatched junction bases: 4. The CDR3 sequence is 17 residues long. CDR3 DNA: TGCGCCAGCAGCTTGGGAGGTAGCGGGGCGAACACCGGGGAGCTGTTTTTT. Translation: CASSLGGSGANTGELFF. The full variable domain, its missing parts supplied by reference TRBV5-1 and TRBJ2-2, is KAGVTQTPRYLIKTRGQQVTLSCSPISGHRSVSWYQQTPGQGLQFLFEYFSETQRNKGNFPGRFSGRQFSNSRSEMNVSTLELGDSALYLCASSLGGSGANTGELFFGEGSRLTVL.

This clone was found many times. V gene TRBV2 combines with J gene TRBJ2-5, with 12 bases that match TRBD2. V gave up 4 bases and J gave up 2 bases; unmatched junction bases: 8. CDR3 length: 17 amino acids. CDR1 is SNHLY and CDR2 is FYNNEI in the germline V gene. CDR3 DNA sequence: TGTGCCAGCAGTGTCGGTCTGACTAGCGGGGGTCAAGAGACCCAGTACTTC. Amino acid sequence: CASSVGLTSGGQETQYF.

This clone was detected a few times. The chain is built from TRBV9 and TRBJ1-1, with D perhaps matching TRBD1 (5 bases). The CDR3 loop spans 15 amino acids. The germline V gene encodes CDR1 SGDLS and CDR2 YYNGEE. The V and J ends lost 0 bases and 7 bases respectively, with 16 bases between them. The CDR3 DNA reads as TGTGCCAGCAGCGTAGGAGAGGGGAGGAGAGGTGAAGCTTTCTTT. Its protein is CASSVGEGRRGEAFF.

This clone showed up just a few times. The chain has TRBV9 and TRBJ2-1; the match to TRBD2 covers 8 bases. V was pared by 3 bases and J by 4 bases, with 15 bases of the junction left unmatched. Germline CDR1 is SGDLS and CDR2 is YYNGEE. This CDR3 is 18 amino acids long. CDR3: CASSGGLGRGALYNEQFF. The CDR3 DNA is TGTGCCAGCAGCGGCGGCCTGGGGCGGGGGGCCCTATACAATGAGCAGTTCTTC.

The gene calls are TRBV2 and TRBJ2-5, with 8 positions matching TRBD1. V dropped 8 bases and J dropped 5; count of bases not matched to a gene: 4. The CDR3 totals 12 residues. CDR1 SNHLY and CDR2 FYNNEI come from the germline V gene. The CDR3 here is CASQGAGETQYF. DNA for the CDR3: TGTGCCAGCCAGGGGGCTGGGGAGACCCAGTACTTC.

This clone was seen a handful of times. This sequence joins TRBV11-3 and TRBJ2-1, with TRBD2 matching 7 bases. With 5 bases clipped from V and 0 bases from J, the junction kept 4 bases outside the gene matches. Looked up from germline, CDR1 is SGHNT and CDR2 is YENEEA. The CDR3 consists of 15 residues. The CDR3 region is CASSLREASYNEQFF. The CDR3 DNA reads as TGTGCCAGCAGCCTACGGGAGGCCTCCTACAATGAGCAGTTCTTC.

This clone appeared a few times. This sequence joins TRBV2 and TRBJ1-6; TRBD1 is a possible D gene (5 bases). This CDR3 region has 15 residues. Between the trimmed V and J ends, which lost 2 bases and 7 bases, there was a span of 12 bases. In germline, CDR1 is SNHLY, CDR2 FYNNEI. The CDR3 region is CASSESGWLNSPLHF. The CDR3 DNA is TGTGCCAGCAGTGAATCAGGGTGGCTCAATTCACCCCTCCACTTT.

The chain joins TRBV27 to TRBJ1-2; the D gene is possibly TRBD1 (5 bases). The CDR3 is 13 amino acids. Germline V gives CDR1 MNHEY, CDR2 SMNVEV (reference sequence). The V end was cut by 0 bases, the J end by 8 bases, with 10 bases between. The DNA for the CDR3 is TGTGCCAGCAGTTTATCGATAGGGGCCGGCTACACCTTC. Residues: CASSLSIGAGYTF.

This clone has only a few counts. The chain links TRBV7-8 to TRBJ2-7, with TRBD2 identical over 7 bases. V shed 1 base and J 2 bases; nucleotides not matched to a gene: 8. Looked up from germline, CDR1 is SGHVS and CDR2 is FQNEAQ. The CDR3 is 16 amino acids. The DNA of the CDR3 is TGTGCCAGCAGCTTAGGTGGTGCTAGCGGAACCTACGAGCAGTACTTC. Translating it yields CASSLGGASGTYEQYF.

There are a few counts of this clone. The V call is TRBV11-2, the J call TRBJ2-5; either TRBD1 or TRBD2 may supply D (5 bases each). With 2 bases removed from V and 7 bases from J, the gap between germline ends came to 17 bases. This CDR3 is 15 amino acids long. Looked up from germline, CDR1 is SGHAT and CDR2 is FQNNGV. CDR3 DNA sequence: TGTGCCAGCAGCTTAAGTTATGGGGGATTTGTGACCCAGTACTTC. This sequence encodes CASSLSYGGFVTQYF.

The table lists this clone with a few counts. V is TRBV9 and J is TRBJ1-6, with no clear D. The V gene's germline CDR1 is SGDLS and CDR2 YYNGEE. Deletions cut 2 bases from V and 5 bases from J, with 8 bases between. The CDR3 spans 14 residues. The chain's CDR3 is CASSVRTDNSPLHF. CDR3 bases: TGTGCCAGCAGCGTGCGCACGGATAATTCACCCCTCCACTTT.

This clone was seen repeatedly, ten times or more. The chain recombines TRBV18 with TRBJ2-3; 7 nucleotides match TRBD2. Germline CDR1 and CDR2: KGHSH and LQKENI. The length of the CDR3 is 14 residues. V lost 2 bases and J lost 2; bases outside the gene matches: 1. The CDR3 region is CASSPTSDTDTQYF. In nucleotides, the CDR3 is TGTGCCAGCTCACCAACTAGCGACACAGATACGCAGTATTTT.

At least ten counts were recorded for this clone. This rearrangement joins TRBV7-2 to TRBJ2-1; D uncertain. Germline V gene lookup returns CDR1 SGHTA and CDR2 FQGNSA. The CDR3 covers 15 residues. The V and J ends lost 0 bases and 1 base respectively, with 7 bases between them. This CDR3 reads CASSLAGQSYNEQFF. CDR3 bases: TGTGCCAGCAGCTTAGCAGGGCAGTCCTACAATGAGCAGTTCTTC.